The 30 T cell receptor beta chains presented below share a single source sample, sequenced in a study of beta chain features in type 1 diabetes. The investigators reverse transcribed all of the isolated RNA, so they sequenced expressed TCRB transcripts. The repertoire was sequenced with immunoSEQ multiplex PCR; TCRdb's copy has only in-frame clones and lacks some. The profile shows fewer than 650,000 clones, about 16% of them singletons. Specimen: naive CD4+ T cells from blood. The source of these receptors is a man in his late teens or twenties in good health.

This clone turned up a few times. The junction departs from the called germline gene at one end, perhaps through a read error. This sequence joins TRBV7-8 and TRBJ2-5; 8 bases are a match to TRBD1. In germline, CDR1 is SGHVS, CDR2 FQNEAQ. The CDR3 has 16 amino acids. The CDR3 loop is CASSLAEDRVKETQYF. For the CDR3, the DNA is TGTGCCAGCAGCCTAGCCGAGGACAGGGTGAAAGAGACCCAGTACTTC.

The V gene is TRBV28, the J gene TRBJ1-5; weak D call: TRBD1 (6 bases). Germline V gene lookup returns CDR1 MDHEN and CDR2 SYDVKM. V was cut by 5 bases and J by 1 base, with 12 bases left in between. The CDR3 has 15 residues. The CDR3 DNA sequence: TGTGCCAGCAGTCAACAGGGTGGCAGCAATCAGCCCCAGCATTTT. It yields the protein CASSQQGGSNQPQHF.

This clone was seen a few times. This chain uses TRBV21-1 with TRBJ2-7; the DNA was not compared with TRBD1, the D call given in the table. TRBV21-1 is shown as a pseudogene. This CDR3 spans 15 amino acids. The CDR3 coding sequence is TGTGCCAGCAGCAAAGAGGGGACAGGTGCCTGGGAGCAGTACTTC. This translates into CASSKEGTGAWEQYF.

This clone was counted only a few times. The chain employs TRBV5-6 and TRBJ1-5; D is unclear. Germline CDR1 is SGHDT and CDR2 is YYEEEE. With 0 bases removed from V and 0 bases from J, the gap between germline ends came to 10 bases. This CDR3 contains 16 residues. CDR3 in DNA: TGTGCCAGCAGCTTGGTCGGTGGGAATAGCAATCAGCCCCAGCATTTT. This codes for CASSLVGGNSNQPQHF.

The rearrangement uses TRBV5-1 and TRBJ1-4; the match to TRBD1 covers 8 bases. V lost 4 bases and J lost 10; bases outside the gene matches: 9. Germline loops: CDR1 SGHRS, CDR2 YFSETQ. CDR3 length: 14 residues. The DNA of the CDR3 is TGCGCCAGCAGCCTCGGGACAGGACCTGGAAAACTGTTTTTT. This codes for CASSLGTGPGKLFF.

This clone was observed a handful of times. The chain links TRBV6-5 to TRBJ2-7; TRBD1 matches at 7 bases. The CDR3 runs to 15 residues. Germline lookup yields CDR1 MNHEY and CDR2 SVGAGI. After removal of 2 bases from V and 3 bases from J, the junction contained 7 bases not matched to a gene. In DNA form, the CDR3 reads TGTGCCAGCAGTTACGGCACAGGGGCCGTCTACGAGCAGTACTTC. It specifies CASSYGTGAVYEQYF.

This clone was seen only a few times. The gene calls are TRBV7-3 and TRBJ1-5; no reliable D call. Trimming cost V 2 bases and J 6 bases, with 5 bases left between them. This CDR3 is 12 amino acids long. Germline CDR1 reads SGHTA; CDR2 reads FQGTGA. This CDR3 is CASSLLLQPQHF. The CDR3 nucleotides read TGTGCCAGCAGCTTATTACTTCAGCCCCAGCATTTT.

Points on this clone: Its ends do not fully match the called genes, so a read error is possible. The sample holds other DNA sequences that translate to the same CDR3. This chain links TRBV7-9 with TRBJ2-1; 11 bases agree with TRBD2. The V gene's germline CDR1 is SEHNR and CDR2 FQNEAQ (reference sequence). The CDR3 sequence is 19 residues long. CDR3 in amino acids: CASSLGLAGGTTRNNEQFF. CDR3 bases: TGCGCCAGCAGCTTAGGCCTAGCGGGAGGTACAACTAGGAACAATGAGCAGTTCTTC. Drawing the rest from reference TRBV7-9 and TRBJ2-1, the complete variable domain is DTGVSQNPRHKITKRGQNVTFRCDPISEHNRLYWYRQTLGQGPEFLTYFQNEAQLEKSRLLSDRFSAERPKGSFSTLEIQRTEQGDSAMYLCASSLGLAGGTTRNNEQFFGPGTRLTVL.

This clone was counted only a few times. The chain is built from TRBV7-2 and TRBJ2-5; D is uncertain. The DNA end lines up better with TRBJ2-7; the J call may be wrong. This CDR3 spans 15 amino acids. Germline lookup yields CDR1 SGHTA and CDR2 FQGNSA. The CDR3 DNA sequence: TGTGCCAGCAGCTTAGAGGACCGGAGATACTACGAGCAGTACTTC. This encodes CASSLEDRRYYEQYF.

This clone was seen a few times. In DNA, the CDR3 is TGCAGCGTTGAATCCAGAACCAGACATTCCTACGAGCAGTACTTC. It translates to CSVESRTRHSYEQYF. The genes are TRBV29-1 and TRBJ2-7, with D unresolved. V was shortened by 2 bases and J by 1 base, with 15 bases between the two germline ends. The CDR3 has 15 amino acids. Per germline, CDR1 SQVTM and CDR2 ANQGSEA.

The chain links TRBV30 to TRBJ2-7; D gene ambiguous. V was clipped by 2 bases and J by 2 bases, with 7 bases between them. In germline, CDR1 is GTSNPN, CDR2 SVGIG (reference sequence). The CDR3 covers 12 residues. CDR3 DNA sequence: TGTGCCTGGAGTCCCCTGGCCTACGAGCAGTACTTC. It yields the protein CAWSPLAYEQYF.

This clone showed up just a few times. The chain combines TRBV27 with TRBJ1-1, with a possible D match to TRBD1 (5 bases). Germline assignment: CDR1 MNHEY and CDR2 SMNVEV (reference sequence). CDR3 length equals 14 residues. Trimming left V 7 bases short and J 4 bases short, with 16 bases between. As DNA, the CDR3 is TGTGCCAGCACCCCTACAAGGGGTACCACTGAAGCTTTCTTT. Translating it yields CASTPTRGTTEAFF.

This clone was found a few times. CDR3 coding DNA: TGCGCCAGCAGCTTGGAGGCAGGGGCATTGAACACTGAAGCTTTCTTT. Its protein product is CASSLEAGALNTEAFF. The chain couples TRBV5-1 to TRBJ1-1; weak D call: TRBD1 (6 bases). V shed 0 bases and J shed 0 bases, with 12 bases lying between them. The length of the CDR3 is 16 residues. Germline V CDR1 and CDR2: SGHRS, YFSETQ.

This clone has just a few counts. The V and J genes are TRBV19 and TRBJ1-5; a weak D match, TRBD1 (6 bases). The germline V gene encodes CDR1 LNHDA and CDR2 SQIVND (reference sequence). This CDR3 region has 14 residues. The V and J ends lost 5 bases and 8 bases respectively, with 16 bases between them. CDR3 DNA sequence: TGTGCCAGTAGTGTGACAGGCGGTTCGGAGCCCCAGCATTTT. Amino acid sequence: CASSVTGGSEPQHF.

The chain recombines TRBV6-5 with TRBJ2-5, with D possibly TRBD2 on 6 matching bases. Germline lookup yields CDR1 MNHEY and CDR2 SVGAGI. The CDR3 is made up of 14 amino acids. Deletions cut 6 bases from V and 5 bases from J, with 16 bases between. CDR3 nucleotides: TGTGCCAGCAGCCCGGGACTGGCCCGGGAGACCCAGTACTTC. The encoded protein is CASSPGLARETQYF.

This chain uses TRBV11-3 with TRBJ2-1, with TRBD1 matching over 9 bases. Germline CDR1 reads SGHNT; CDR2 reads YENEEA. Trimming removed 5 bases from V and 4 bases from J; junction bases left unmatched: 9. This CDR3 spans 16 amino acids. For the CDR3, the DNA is TGTGCCAGCAGCCCCCCCGGGACAGGGAGATACAATGAGCAGTTCTTC. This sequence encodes CASSPPGTGRYNEQFF.

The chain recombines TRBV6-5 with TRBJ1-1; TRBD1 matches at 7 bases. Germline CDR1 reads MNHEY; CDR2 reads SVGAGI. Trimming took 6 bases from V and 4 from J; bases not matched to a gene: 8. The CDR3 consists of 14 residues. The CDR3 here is CASRSPTGRTEAFF. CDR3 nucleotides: TGTGCCAGCAGATCACCGACAGGGCGCACTGAAGCTTTCTTT.

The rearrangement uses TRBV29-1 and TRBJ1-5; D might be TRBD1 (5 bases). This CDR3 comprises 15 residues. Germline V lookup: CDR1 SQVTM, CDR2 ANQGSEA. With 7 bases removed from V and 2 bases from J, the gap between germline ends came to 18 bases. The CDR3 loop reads CSAYLGGTGNQPQHF. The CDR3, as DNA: TGCAGCGCCTACCTGGGGGGGACGGGCAATCAGCCCCAGCATTTT.

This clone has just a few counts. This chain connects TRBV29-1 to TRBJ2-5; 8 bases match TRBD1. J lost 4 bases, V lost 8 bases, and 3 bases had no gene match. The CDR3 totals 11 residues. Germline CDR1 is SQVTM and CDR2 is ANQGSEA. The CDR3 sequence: CSSDRGETQYF. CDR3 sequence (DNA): TGCAGCTCAGACAGGGGAGAGACCCAGTACTTC.

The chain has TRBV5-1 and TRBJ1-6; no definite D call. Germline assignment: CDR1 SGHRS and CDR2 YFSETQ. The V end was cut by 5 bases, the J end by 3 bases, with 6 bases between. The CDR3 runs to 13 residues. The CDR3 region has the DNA TGCGCCAGCAGTCGGTACTATAATTCACCCCTCCACTTT. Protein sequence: CASSRYYNSPLHF.

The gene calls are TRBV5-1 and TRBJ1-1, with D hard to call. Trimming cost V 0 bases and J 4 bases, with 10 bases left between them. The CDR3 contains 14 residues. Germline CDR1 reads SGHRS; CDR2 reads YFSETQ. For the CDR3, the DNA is TGCGCCAGCAGCTTGGCCATGGGTGGCACTGAAGCTTTCTTT. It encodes CASSLAMGGTEAFF. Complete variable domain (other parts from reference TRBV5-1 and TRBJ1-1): KAGVTQTPRYLIKTRGQQVTLSCSPISGHRSVSWYQQTPGQGLQFLFEYFSETQRNKGNFPGRFSGRQFSNSRSEMNVSTLELGDSALYLCASSLAMGGTEAFFGQGTRLTVV.

The CDR3 loop reads CAWSHRGSSYNSPLHF. In nucleotides, the CDR3 is TGTGCCTGGAGCCACAGGGGGAGCTCCTATAATTCACCCCTCCACTTT. This chain links TRBV30 with TRBJ1-6; 8 bases align to TRBD1. This CDR3 is 16 amino acids long. V shed 3 bases, J shed 0 bases, and the junction held 4 bases outside the gene matches. The V gene's germline CDR1 is GTSNPN and CDR2 SVGIG (reference sequence). Together with reference TRBV30 and TRBJ1-6, the CDR3 gives the full variable domain: SQTIHQWPATLVQPVGSPLSLECTVEGTSNPNLYWYRQAAGRGLQLLFYSVGIGQISSEVPQNLSASRPQDRQFILSSKKLLLSDSGFYLCAWSHRGSSYNSPLHFGNGTRLTVT.

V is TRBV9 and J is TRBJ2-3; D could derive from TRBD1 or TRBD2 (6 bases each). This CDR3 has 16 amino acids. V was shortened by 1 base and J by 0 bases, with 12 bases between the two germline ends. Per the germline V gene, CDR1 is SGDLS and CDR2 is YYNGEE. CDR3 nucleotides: TGTGCCAGCAGCGTATCTTCGGGGGCTAGCACAGATACGCAGTATTTT. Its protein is CASSVSSGASTDTQYF.

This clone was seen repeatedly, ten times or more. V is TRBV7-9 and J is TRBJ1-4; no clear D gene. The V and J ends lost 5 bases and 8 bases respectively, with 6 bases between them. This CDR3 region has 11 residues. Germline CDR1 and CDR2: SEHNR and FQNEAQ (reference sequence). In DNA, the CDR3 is TGTGCCAGCAGCGAAAGGGAAAAACTGTTTTTT. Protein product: CASSEREKLFF.

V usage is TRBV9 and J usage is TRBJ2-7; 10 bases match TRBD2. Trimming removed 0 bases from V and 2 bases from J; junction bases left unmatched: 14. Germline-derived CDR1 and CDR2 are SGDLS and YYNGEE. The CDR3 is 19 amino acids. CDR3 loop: CASSVEQAGGPKAPYEQYF. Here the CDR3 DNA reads TGTGCCAGCAGCGTAGAACAAGCGGGAGGGCCCAAGGCACCCTACGAGCAGTACTTC. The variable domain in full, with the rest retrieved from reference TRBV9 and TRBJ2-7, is DSGVTQTPKHLITATGQRVTLRCSPRSGDLSVYWYQQSLDQGLQFLIQYYNGEERAKGNILERFSAQQFPDLHSELNLSSLELGDSALYFCASSVEQAGGPKAPYEQYFGPGTRLTVT.

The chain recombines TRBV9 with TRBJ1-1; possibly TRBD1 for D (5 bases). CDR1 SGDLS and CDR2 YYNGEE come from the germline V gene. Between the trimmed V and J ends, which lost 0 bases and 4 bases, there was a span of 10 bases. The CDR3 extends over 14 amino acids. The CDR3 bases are TGTGCCAGCAGCGTAGGACAGTTGAGCACTGAAGCTTTCTTT. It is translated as CASSVGQLSTEAFF. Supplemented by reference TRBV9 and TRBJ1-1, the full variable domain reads DSGVTQTPKHLITATGQRVTLRCSPRSGDLSVYWYQQSLDQGLQFLIQYYNGEERAKGNILERFSAQQFPDLHSELNLSSLELGDSALYFCASSVGQLSTEAFFGQGTRLTVV.

CDR3 in amino acids: CASSLQGNTGELFF. The CDR3 DNA is TGTGCCAGCAGCCTACAGGGAAACACCGGGGAGCTGTTTTTT. The chain carries TRBV7-9 and TRBJ2-2, with TRBD1 as a possible D gene (6 bases). Trimming stripped 5 bases from V and 2 bases from J, with 9 bases between. Germline loops: CDR1 SEHNR, CDR2 FQNEAQ (reference sequence). This CDR3 has 14 amino acids.

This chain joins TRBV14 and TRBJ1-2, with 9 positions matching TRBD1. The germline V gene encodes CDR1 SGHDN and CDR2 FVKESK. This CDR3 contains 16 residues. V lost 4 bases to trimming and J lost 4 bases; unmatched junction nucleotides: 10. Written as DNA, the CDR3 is TGTGCCAGCAGCCCGCCCGGGACAGGGCTTTCCTATGGCTACACCTTC. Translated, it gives CASSPPGTGLSYGYTF.

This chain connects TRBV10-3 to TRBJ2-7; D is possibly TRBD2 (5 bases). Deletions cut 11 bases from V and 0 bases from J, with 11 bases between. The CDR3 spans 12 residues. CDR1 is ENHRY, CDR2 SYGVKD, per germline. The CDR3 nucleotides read TGTGCCGTCACAAGCGGCTCCTACGAGCAGTACTTC. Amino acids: CAVTSGSYEQYF.

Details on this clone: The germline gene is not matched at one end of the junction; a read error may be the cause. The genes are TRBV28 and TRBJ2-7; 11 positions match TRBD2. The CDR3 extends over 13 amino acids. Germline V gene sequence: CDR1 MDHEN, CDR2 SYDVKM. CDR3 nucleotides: TGTGCCAGCAGTCCACCGGGACTAGCGGCCTTTACCTTC. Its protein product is CASSPPGLAAFTF.